Below, one TCR beta chain is given with its context. The data originate from a study of cytomegalovirus exposure and HLA in healthy donors. Per germline, CDR1 SEHNR and CDR2 FQNEAQ (reference sequence). V lost 3 bases, J lost 0 bases, and 5 bases lay in between. CDR3 length: 13 amino acids. The PCR contained 60 Vbeta and 13 Jbeta primers. Data came from immunoSEQ multiplex PCR; TCRdb stores just in-frame clones and leaves some out. The sample shows roughly 90,000 clones, 75% to 85% of them seen only once. Sequencing used PBMCs. The receptor was derived from a man aged 30-40 years in good health and CMV-seropositive. The V and J genes are TRBV7-9 and TRBJ1-1; D is ambiguous. The CDR3 spells CASSFGMNTEAFF. CDR3 coding DNA: TGTGCCAGCAGCTTCGGGATGAACACTGAAGCTTTCTTT.